The rows below give T cell receptor beta chains drawn from one sample of a study of technical replicates of blood from several donors. Clones were read by immunoSEQ multiplex PCR, and TCRdb kept only the in-frame ones, dropping some. The sample lists under 95,000 clones; about 93% were seen once. The sample comprised T cells isolated from PBMCs. The receptors shown here come from a human donor in good health. The CDR3 runs from the conserved cysteine through the conserved F or W. A D gene is named only where the DNA matches it firmly. The size field is filled for only some rows; it gives once, few, many or a size class.

abundance	v_gene	j_gene	d_gene	CDR3nt	CDR3aa
NA	TRBV10-3	TRBJ2-3	TRBD2	TGTGCCATCTGCGACGGGGGGAACACAGATACGCAGTATTTT	CAICDGGNTDTQYF
NA	TRBV28	TRBJ1-1	NA	TGTGCCAGCAAGATCCCAGGGACTGAAGCTTTCTTT	CASKIPGTEAFF
NA	TRBV5-1	TRBJ1-1	NA	TGCGCCAGCAGCTTGGGGCAGGGAATGGATGAAGCTTTCTTT	CASSLGQGMDEAFF
NA	TRBV9	TRBJ2-7	NA	TGTGCCAGCAGCGTAGCAACGGGAAGCTCCTACGAGCAGTACTTC	CASSVATGSSYEQYF
NA	TRBV19	TRBJ1-1	TRBD1	TGTGCCAGTAGGGAGGGACAGCAGAACACTGAAGCTTTCTTT	CASREGQQNTEAFF
NA	TRBV19	TRBJ2-7	TRBD1	TGTGCCAGTAGTTCCCGCCAGGGGGAGTCCTACGAGCAGTACTTC	CASSSRQGESYEQYF
NA	TRBV7-9	TRBJ1-4	TRBD1	TGTGCCAGCAGCCGGGACAGGGTCACTAATGAAAAACTGTTTTTT	CASSRDRVTNEKLFF
NA	TRBV28	TRBJ1-5	TRBD1	TGTGCCAGCAGTCGGGGGACAGCGCAAAATCAGCCCCAGCATTTT	CASSRGTAQNQPQHF
NA	TRBV7-6	TRBJ2-3	NA	TGTGCCAGCAGACTAGGAGGAGATACGCAGTATTTT	CASRLGGDTQYF
NA	TRBV4-1	TRBJ1-5	NA	TGCGCCAGCAGCCAAGATTTGCGACTCAATAGCAATCAGCCCCAGCATTTT	CASSQDLRLNSNQPQHF
NA	TRBV11-2	TRBJ1-6	NA	TGTGCCAGCAGCTTGAGGGGCCAGGGGTATTCACCCCTCCACTTT	CASSLRGQGYSPLHF
NA	TRBV2	TRBJ1-1	TRBD1	TGTGCCAGTGGGAGGACAGGGAACACTGAAGCTTTCTTT	CASGRTGNTEAFF
NA	TRBV4-1	TRBJ2-3	TRBD2	TGCGCCAGCAGCCGTCTCCCAGCGGGCGGGAGGGCCGGTATACTTGTAGATACGCAGTATTTT	CASSRLPAGGRAGILVDTQYF
NA	TRBV6-1	TRBJ2-7	TRBD2	TGTGCCAGCAGTGCCCGACTAGCGGACGTCTACGAGCAGTACTTC	CASSARLADVYEQYF
NA	TRBV6-1	TRBJ1-5	NA	TGTGCCAGCAGTGAAGCCCCGAATCAGCCCCAGCATTTT	CASSEAPNQPQHF
NA	TRBV2	TRBJ1-4	NA	TGTGCCAGCAGTGCGGTCGGGACTCCTAATGAAAAACTGTTTTTT	CASSAVGTPNEKLFF
NA	TRBV7-6	TRBJ1-1	NA	TGTGCCAGCAGCGTGTCCAGGGGCCGAACTGAAGCTTTCTTT	CASSVSRGRTEAFF
once	TRBV9	TRBJ2-3	NA	TGTGCCAGCAGCGTAGAGCCTTCCACAGATACGCAGTATTTT	CASSVEPSTDTQYF
once	TRBV5-1	TRBJ2-7	NA	TGCGCCAGCAGCTTGGAGGTGGGGGGTCTCGACGAGCAGTACTTC	CASSLEVGGLDEQYF
NA	TRBV4-1	TRBJ2-7	TRBD2	TGCGCCAGCAGCCACCGGGCCGGGGGGGCATGGGAGCAGTACTTC	CASSHRAGGAWEQYF
NA	TRBV6-1	TRBJ2-3	NA	TGTGCCAGCAGTGAATCCGGACAGCAACTGTATACGCAGTATTTT	CASSESGQQLYTQYF
NA	TRBV4-1	TRBJ2-5	TRBD2	TGCGCCAGCAGTAGACTAGCGGGGGTTGAGACCCAGTACTTC	CASSRLAGVETQYF
once	TRBV19	TRBJ2-3	TRBD2	TGTGCCAGTAGTATCGGCCTAGCGGGAGGGTTGGATACGCAGTATTTT	CASSIGLAGGLDTQYF
NA	TRBV25-1	TRBJ1-4	TRBD1	TGTGCCAGCAGTGATCTGATGTGGGGGGACAGACTTAATGAAAAACTGTTTTTT	CASSDLMWGDRLNEKLFF
NA	TRBV28	TRBJ1-5	NA	TGTGCCAGCAGTTTAGACGGGAATCAGCCCCAGCATTTT	CASSLDGNQPQHF
NA	TRBV10-3	TRBJ1-5	NA	TGTGCCATCTCAGAAGAAAATCAGCCCCAGCATTTT	CAISEENQPQHF
few	TRBV10-1	TRBJ2-1	TRBD1	TGCGCCAGCAGTGAGTTCCAGGGGGCGTACAATGAGCAGTTCTTC	CASSEFQGAYNEQFF
NA	TRBV10-3	TRBJ2-2	TRBD1	TGTGCCATCAGGCAACCGGGACAGGGGGAGGCCGGGGAGCTGTTTTTT	CAIRQPGQGEAGELFF
NA	TRBV15	TRBJ1-5	NA	TGTGCCACCAGCAGAGATTTAAATACAGGGTTGGGTCAGCCCCAGCATTTT	CATSRDLNTGLGQPQHF
NA	TRBV5-6	TRBJ2-1	NA	TGTGCCAGCAGCCCCCTCACGGGACTTAGATACAATGAGCAGTTCTTC	CASSPLTGLRYNEQFF
NA	TRBV9	TRBJ2-3	NA	TGTGCCAGCCAATCCGGGGGCACAGATACGCAGTATTTT	CASQSGGTDTQYF
NA	TRBV2	TRBJ1-1	NA	TGTGCCAGCAGTGATCTGGGCCTGAACACTGAAGCTTTCTTT	CASSDLGLNTEAFF
NA	TRBV10-3	TRBJ2-2	NA	TGTGCCATCATGGCTAGCACCGGGGAGCTGTTTTTT	CAIMASTGELFF
NA	TRBV5-1	TRBJ2-7	NA	TGCGCCAGCAGCTTGGGCCAGGGGAACGTCTACGACGAGCAGTACTTC	CASSLGQGNVYDEQYF
NA	TRBV19	TRBJ2-1	NA	TGTGCCAGTACTACAGGGAGCTCCTACAATGAGCAGTTCTTC	CASTTGSSYNEQFF
NA	TRBV29-1	TRBJ2-5	TRBD2	TGCAGCGGCACTGGACTAGCGGGAGTGGGGGCAGAGACCCAGTACTTC	CSGTGLAGVGAETQYF
NA	TRBV4-1	TRBJ2-3	TRBD2	TGCGCCAGCAGCCAAGTGGGAGCGGGACTCCACACAGATACGCAGTATTTT	CASSQVGAGLHTDTQYF
once	TRBV7-8	TRBJ1-1	NA	TGTGCCAGCAGCTTAGTCGACGGGAGGAACACTGAAGCTTTCTTT	CASSLVDGRNTEAFF
NA	TRBV4-1	TRBJ2-7	TRBD1	TGCGCCAGCAGCCTCGGACAGGGGACCTACGAGCAGTACTTC	CASSLGQGTYEQYF
NA	TRBV12-5	TRBJ1-1	NA	TGTGCTAGTGGTTTGAGGGCAGGGAGGAGGAACACTGAAGCTTTCTTT	CASGLRAGRRNTEAFF
NA	TRBV5-4	TRBJ1-6	TRBD1	TGTGCCAGCAGCTACGGGACAGTAAATTCACCCCTCCACTTT	CASSYGTVNSPLHF
once	TRBV5-1	TRBJ2-7	NA	TGCGCCAGCAGCCGCCCGGACTTAACCTACGAGCAGTACTTC	CASSRPDLTYEQYF
NA	TRBV20-1	TRBJ1-1	NA	TGCAGTGTAGCCGGGAACACTGAAGCTTTCTTT	CSVAGNTEAFF
NA	TRBV5-4	TRBJ2-7	NA	TGTGCCAGCAGTCTAGGAAAGGACACGGAAGGGAGGGAGCAGTACTTC	CASSLGKDTEGREQYF
NA	TRBV28	TRBJ2-1	TRBD2	TGTGCCAGCAGTCAAAATAGCGGGAGCTCCTACAATGAGCAGTTCTTC	CASSQNSGSSYNEQFF
NA	TRBV5-4	TRBJ2-7	TRBD1	TGTGCCAGCAGCGTCTCCCTGACAGGGACCTCCTACGAGCAGTACTTC	CASSVSLTGTSYEQYF
few	TRBV19	TRBJ1-2	TRBD1	TGTGCCAGTAGTTCCGCGACAGGGGCCTATGGCTACACCTTC	CASSSATGAYGYTF
NA	TRBV25-1	TRBJ1-2	NA	TGTGCCAGCAGTGAATTACGGGTGGCCTATGGCTACACCTTC	CASSELRVAYGYTF
NA	TRBV6-5	TRBJ1-5	TRBD1	TGTGCCAGCAGTCGCACAGGGGATCAGCCCCAGCATTTT	CASSRTGDQPQHF
NA	TRBV7-6	TRBJ1-2	NA	TGTGCCAGCAGCTTTCCCGGGGGCTATGGCTACACCTTC	CASSFPGGYGYTF
NA	TRBV5-1	TRBJ2-5	NA	TGCGCCAGCACCTTGGGGGCAGGGGAAGAGACCCAGTACTTC	CASTLGAGEETQYF
NA	TRBV5-6	TRBJ1-1	TRBD1	TGTGCCAGCAGCTTGGCCGGGACAGTCGATTCTCTCTTT	CASSLAGTVDSLF